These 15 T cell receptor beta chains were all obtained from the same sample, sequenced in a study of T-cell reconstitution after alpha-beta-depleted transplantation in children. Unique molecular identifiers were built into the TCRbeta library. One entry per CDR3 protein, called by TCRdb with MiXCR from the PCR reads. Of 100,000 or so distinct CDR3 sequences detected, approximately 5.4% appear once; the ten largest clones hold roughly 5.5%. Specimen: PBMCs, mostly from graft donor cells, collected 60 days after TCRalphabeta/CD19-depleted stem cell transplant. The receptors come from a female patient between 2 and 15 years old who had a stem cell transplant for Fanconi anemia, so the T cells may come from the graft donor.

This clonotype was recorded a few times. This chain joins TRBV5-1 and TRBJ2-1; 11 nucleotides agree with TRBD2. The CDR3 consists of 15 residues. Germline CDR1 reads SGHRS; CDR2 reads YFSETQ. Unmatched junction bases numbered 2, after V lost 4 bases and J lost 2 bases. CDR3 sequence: CASSQLAGAYNEQFF. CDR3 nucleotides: TGCGCCAGCAGCCAACTAGCGGGAGCCTACAATGAGCAGTTCTTC.

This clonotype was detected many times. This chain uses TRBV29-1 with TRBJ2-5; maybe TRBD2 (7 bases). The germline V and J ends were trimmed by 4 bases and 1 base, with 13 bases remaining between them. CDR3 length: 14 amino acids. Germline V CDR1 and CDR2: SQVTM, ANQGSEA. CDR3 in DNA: TGCAGCGTTGCCTCGGGGGGCCTCCAAGAGACCCAGTACTTC. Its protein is CSVASGGLQETQYF.

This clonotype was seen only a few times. The CDR3 DNA sequence: TGTGCCAGTTACGCCTCCGGGACAGGGTATTCACCCCTCCACTTT. Translated, it gives CASYASGTGYSPLHF. The chain has TRBV13 and TRBJ1-6; TRBD1 matches at 9 bases. The germline gives CDR1 PRHDT, CDR2 FYEKMQ (reference sequence). There are 15 residues in the CDR3. V was pared by 9 bases and J by 8 bases, with 11 bases of the junction left unmatched.

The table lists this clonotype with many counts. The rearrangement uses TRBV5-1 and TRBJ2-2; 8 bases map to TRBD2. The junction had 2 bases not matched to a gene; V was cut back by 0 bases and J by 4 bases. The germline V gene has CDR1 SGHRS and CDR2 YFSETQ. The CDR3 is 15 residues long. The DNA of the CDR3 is TGCGCCAGCAGCTTGGCCGGGGGGGGCACCGGGGAGCTGTTTTTT. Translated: CASSLAGGGTGELFF.

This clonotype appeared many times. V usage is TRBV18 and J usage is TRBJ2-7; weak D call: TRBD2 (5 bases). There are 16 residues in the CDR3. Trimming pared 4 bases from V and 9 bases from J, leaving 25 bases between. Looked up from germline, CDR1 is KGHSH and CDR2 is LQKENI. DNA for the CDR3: TGTGCCAGCTCACAACTAACGGCCGGAGGCGCCGGCGGGCAGTACTTC. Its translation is CASSQLTAGGAGGQYF. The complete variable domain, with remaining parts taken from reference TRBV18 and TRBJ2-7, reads NAGVMQNPRHLVRRRGQEARLRCSPMKGHSHVYWYRQLPEEGLKFMVYLQKENIIDESGMPKERFSAEFPKEGPSILRIQQVVRGDSAAYFCASSQLTAGGAGGQYFGPGTRLTVT.

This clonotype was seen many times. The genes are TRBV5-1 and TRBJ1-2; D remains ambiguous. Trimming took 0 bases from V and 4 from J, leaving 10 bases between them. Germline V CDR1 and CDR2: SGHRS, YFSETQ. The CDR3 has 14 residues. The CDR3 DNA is TGCGCCAGCAGCTTGGAACCGAAGATCTATGGCTACACCTTC. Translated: CASSLEPKIYGYTF.

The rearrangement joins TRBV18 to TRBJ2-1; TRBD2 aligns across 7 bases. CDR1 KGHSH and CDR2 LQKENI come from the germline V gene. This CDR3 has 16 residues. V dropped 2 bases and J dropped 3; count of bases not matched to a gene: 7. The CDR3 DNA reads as TGTGCCAGCTCACCAGCGCGTCTAGCGGTCTACAATGAGCAGTTCTTC. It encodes CASSPARLAVYNEQFF.

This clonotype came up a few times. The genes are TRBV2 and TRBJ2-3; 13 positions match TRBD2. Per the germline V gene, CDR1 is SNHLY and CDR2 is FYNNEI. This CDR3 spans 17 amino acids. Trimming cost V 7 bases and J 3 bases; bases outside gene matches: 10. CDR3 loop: CASTDPRLAGGTDTQYF. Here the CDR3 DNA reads TGTGCCAGCACCGACCCCCGACTAGCGGGGGGAACAGATACGCAGTATTTT.

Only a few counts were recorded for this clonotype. CDR3 region: CAWSGNYEQYF. Here the CDR3 DNA reads TGTGCCTGGAGCGGGAACTACGAGCAGTACTTC. This chain joins TRBV30 and TRBJ2-7, with a tentative D call TRBD2 (5 bases). Germline V gene sequence: CDR1 GTSNPN, CDR2 SVGIG (reference sequence). V was cut by 3 bases and J by 3 bases, with 6 bases left in between. The CDR3 runs to 11 residues. Based on the CDR3 plus reference TRBV30 and TRBJ2-7, the full variable domain is SQTIHQWPATLVQPVGSPLSLECTVEGTSNPNLYWYRQAAGRGLQLLFYSVGIGQISSEVPQNLSASRPQDRQFILSSKKLLLSDSGFYLCAWSGNYEQYFGPGTRLTVT.

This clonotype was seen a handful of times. The CDR3 loop is CASSVAPGSSLDTQYF. CDR3 nucleotide sequence: TGTGCCAGCAGCGTAGCCCCCGGGTCTAGCCTAGATACGCAGTATTTT. The chain links TRBV9 to TRBJ2-3; D possibly corresponds to TRBD2 (5 bases). CDR1 and CDR2 (germline): SGDLS, YYNGEE. V was pared by 0 bases and J by 5 bases, with 16 bases between. The CDR3 consists of 16 residues.

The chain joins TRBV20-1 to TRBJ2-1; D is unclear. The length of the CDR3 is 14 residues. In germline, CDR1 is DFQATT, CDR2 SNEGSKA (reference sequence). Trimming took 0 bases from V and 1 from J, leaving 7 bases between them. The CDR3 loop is CSARDPWSYNEQFF. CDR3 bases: TGCAGTGCTAGAGACCCGTGGTCCTACAATGAGCAGTTCTTC.

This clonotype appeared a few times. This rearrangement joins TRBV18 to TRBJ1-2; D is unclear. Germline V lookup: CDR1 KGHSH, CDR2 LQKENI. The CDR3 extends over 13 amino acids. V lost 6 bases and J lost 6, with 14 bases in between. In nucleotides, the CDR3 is TGTGCCAGCTCTGCAAAGACTGGGGATGGCTACACCTTC. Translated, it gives CASSAKTGDGYTF.

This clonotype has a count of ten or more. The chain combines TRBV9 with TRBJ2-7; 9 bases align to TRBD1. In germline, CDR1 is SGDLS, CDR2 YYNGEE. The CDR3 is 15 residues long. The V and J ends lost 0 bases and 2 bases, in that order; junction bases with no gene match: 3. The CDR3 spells CASSVGTGATYEQYF. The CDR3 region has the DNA TGTGCCAGCAGCGTAGGGACAGGGGCAACCTACGAGCAGTACTTC.

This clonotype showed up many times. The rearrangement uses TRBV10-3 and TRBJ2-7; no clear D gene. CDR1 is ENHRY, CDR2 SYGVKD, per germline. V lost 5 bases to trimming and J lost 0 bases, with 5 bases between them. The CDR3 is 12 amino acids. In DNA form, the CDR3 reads TGTGCCATCAGTCCGAGCTCCTACGAGCAGTACTTC. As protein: CAISPSSYEQYF.

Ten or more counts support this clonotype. The CDR3 here is CASSYSSAWSSYNSPLHF. CDR3 DNA: TGTGCCAGCAGTTACTCGTCGGCATGGAGCTCCTATAATTCACCCCTCCACTTT. The chain couples TRBV6-5 to TRBJ1-6; no definite D call. Trimming pared 0 bases from V and 0 bases from J, leaving 12 bases between. This CDR3 comprises 18 residues. Germline V gene lookup returns CDR1 MNHEY and CDR2 SVGAGI.